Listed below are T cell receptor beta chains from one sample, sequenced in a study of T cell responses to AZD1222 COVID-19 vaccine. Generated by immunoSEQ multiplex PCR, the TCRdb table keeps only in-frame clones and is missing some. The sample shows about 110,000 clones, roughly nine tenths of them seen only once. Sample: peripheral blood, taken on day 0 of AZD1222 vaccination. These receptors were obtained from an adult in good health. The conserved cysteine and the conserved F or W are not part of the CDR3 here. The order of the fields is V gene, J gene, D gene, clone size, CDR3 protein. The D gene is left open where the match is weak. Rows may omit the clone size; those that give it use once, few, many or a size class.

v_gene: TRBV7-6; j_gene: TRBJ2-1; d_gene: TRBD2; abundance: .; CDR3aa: ASSLVAGAYNEQF
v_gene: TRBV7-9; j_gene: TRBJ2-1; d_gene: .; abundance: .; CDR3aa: ASSFYAGLADNEQF
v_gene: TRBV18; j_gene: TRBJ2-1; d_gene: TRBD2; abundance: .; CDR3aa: ASSPGEGNEQF
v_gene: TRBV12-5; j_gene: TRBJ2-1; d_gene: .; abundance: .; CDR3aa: ASGLVGRAYNEQF
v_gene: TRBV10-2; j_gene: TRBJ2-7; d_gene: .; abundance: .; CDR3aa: ASSVAGSYEQY
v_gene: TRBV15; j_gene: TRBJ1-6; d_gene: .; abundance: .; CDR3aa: ATSRDGPYRDSPLH
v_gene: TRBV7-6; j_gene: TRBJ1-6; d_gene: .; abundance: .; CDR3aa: ASSLAGKQTPLH
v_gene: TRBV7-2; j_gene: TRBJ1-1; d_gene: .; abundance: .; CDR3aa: ASSLDGGGTEAF
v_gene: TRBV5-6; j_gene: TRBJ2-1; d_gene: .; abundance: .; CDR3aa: ASSLGRGLGNEQF
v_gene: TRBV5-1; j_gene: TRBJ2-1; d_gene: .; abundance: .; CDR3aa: ASGTANSYNEQF
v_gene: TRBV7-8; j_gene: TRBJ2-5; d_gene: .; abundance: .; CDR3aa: ASSLGGTKIVETQY
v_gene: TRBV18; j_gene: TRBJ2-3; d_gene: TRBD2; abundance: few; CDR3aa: ASSTGTSGGDTQY
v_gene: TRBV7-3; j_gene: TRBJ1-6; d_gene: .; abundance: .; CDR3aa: ASRKGKGIAPLH
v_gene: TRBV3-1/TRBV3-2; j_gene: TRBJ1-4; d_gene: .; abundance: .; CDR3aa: ASSQDQRAPKTNEKLF
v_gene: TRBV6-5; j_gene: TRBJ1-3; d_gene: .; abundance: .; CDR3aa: ASSSKGAGNTIY
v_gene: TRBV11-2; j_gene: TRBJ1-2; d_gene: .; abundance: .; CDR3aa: ASSLSRQMGYT